The rows below give T cell receptor beta chains drawn from one sample of a study of cytomegalovirus exposure and HLA in healthy donors. Profiled with immunoSEQ multiplex PCR; TCRdb holds only in-frame clones, not every one. The sample has approximately 240,000 clones, about 90% seen once. The sequencing sample was made of PBMCs. Receptors were obtained from a woman aged 18-29 years in good health and CMV-seronegative. CDR3s include the opening cysteine and the closing phenylalanine or tryptophan. D genes are given only for firm matches. Clone size is given for some rows only: seen once, a few or many times, or a class if the clone is expanded.

d_call: TRBD1; clone_size: once; j_call: TRBJ2-1; v_call: TRBV6-5; cdr3_aa: CASSDFPGTGDEQFF; cdr3_nt: TGTGCCAGCAGTGACTTTCCCGGGACAGGGGATGAGCAGTTCTTC
d_call: TRBD2; clone_size: -; j_call: TRBJ2-1; v_call: TRBV2; cdr3_aa: CASSEVGLEVGEQFF; cdr3_nt: TGTGCCAGCAGTGAGGTGGGACTAGAGGTCGGTGAGCAGTTCTTC
d_call: -; clone_size: -; j_call: TRBJ2-2; v_call: TRBV11-3; cdr3_aa: CASSLAGERTGELFF; cdr3_nt: TGTGCCAGCAGCTTAGCGGGAGAGAGAACCGGGGAGCTGTTTTTT
d_call: -; clone_size: -; j_call: TRBJ1-1; v_call: TRBV10-2; cdr3_aa: CASLEGHTEAFF; cdr3_nt: TGCGCCTCCCTGGAGGGTCACACTGAAGCTTTCTTT
d_call: TRBD1; clone_size: -; j_call: TRBJ2-5; v_call: TRBV6-5; cdr3_aa: CASSFRGQWGETQYF; cdr3_nt: TGTGCCAGCAGTTTTCGGGGACAGTGGGGAGAGACCCAGTACTTC
d_call: TRBD1; clone_size: -; j_call: TRBJ2-1; v_call: TRBV6-4; cdr3_aa: CASSRDRDANEQFF; cdr3_nt: TGTGCCAGCAGCCGGGACAGAGATGCCAATGAGCAGTTCTTC
d_call: TRBD1; clone_size: -; j_call: TRBJ2-5; v_call: TRBV4-1; cdr3_aa: CASSQGTGERETQYF; cdr3_nt: TGCGCCAGCAGCCAAGGGACAGGGGAGAGGGAGACCCAGTACTTC
d_call: TRBD2; clone_size: -; j_call: TRBJ2-7; v_call: TRBV27; cdr3_aa: CASSLKPGKGGPDTEQYF; cdr3_nt: TGTGCCAGCAGCTTAAAGCCCGGAAAGGGAGGGCCAGATACCGAGCAGTACTTC
d_call: TRBD2; clone_size: -; j_call: TRBJ2-5; v_call: TRBV4-2; cdr3_aa: CASSQSQVGVLAGDYETQYF; cdr3_nt: TGTGCCAGCAGCCAATCCCAGGTGGGGGTCCTAGCGGGAGATTATGAGACCCAGTACTTC
d_call: TRBD2; clone_size: -; j_call: TRBJ2-7; v_call: TRBV9; cdr3_aa: CASSPTWSGRLYEQYF; cdr3_nt: TGTGCCAGCAGCCCTACGTGGAGCGGGAGATTGTACGAGCAGTACTTC
d_call: -; clone_size: once; j_call: TRBJ2-4; v_call: TRBV5-4; cdr3_aa: CASSFSTALPQNIQYF; cdr3_nt: TGTGCCAGCAGCTTTTCAACCGCGTTACCTCAAAACATTCAGTACTTC
d_call: -; clone_size: -; j_call: TRBJ1-1; v_call: TRBV6-1; cdr3_aa: CASSDSNMNTEAFF; cdr3_nt: TGTGCCAGCAGTGACAGTAACATGAACACTGAAGCTTTCTTT
d_call: TRBD1; clone_size: -; j_call: TRBJ2-7; v_call: TRBV6-1; cdr3_aa: CASRRTGEAYEQYF; cdr3_nt: TGTGCCAGCAGACGGACAGGGGAAGCCTACGAGCAGTACTTC
d_call: TRBD1; clone_size: -; j_call: TRBJ2-5; v_call: TRBV29-1; cdr3_aa: CSVFTGVQETQYF; cdr3_nt: TGCAGCGTTTTTACAGGGGTTCAGGAGACCCAGTACTTC
d_call: TRBD2; clone_size: -; j_call: TRBJ2-1; v_call: TRBV5-4; cdr3_aa: CASSRTSGEYNEQFF; cdr3_nt: TGTGCCAGCAGCCGGACTAGCGGGGAGTACAATGAGCAGTTCTTC
d_call: -; clone_size: -; j_call: TRBJ2-3; v_call: TRBV29-1; cdr3_aa: CSVVRDVVDTQYF; cdr3_nt: TGCAGCGTTGTCAGGGATGTGGTAGATACGCAGTATTTT
d_call: -; clone_size: -; j_call: TRBJ2-1; v_call: TRBV5-1; cdr3_aa: CASSQVGSGRNEQFF; cdr3_nt: TGCGCCAGCAGCCAAGTTGGGAGCGGACGAAATGAGCAGTTCTTC
d_call: -; clone_size: once; j_call: TRBJ2-5; v_call: TRBV16; cdr3_aa: CASSQSPGQGEETQYF; cdr3_nt: TGTGCCAGCAGCCAATCTCCCGGGCAGGGTGAAGAGACCCAGTACTTC
d_call: -; clone_size: -; j_call: TRBJ2-7; v_call: TRBV7-3; cdr3_aa: CASSLTRGGMDEQYF; cdr3_nt: TGTGCCAGCAGCTTAACTAGGGGGGGTATGGACGAGCAGTACTTC
d_call: -; clone_size: -; j_call: TRBJ1-5; v_call: TRBV10-2; cdr3_aa: CASGLLSRLISNQPQHF; cdr3_nt: TGCGCCAGCGGACTCCTGTCCAGGCTTATTAGCAATCAGCCCCAGCATTTT
d_call: -; clone_size: -; j_call: TRBJ2-1; v_call: TRBV5-1; cdr3_aa: CASSFVTGDEQFF; cdr3_nt: TGCGCCAGCAGCTTTGTGACAGGAGATGAGCAGTTCTTC
d_call: TRBD1; clone_size: -; j_call: TRBJ1-6; v_call: TRBV5-4; cdr3_aa: CASSSDRDSPLHF; cdr3_nt: TGTGCCAGCAGCTCTGACAGGGATTCACCCCTCCACTTT
d_call: -; clone_size: -; j_call: TRBJ1-4; v_call: TRBV5-1; cdr3_aa: CASSRTVNEKLFF; cdr3_nt: TGCGCCAGCAGCAGGACAGTGAATGAAAAACTGTTTTTT
d_call: TRBD2; clone_size: -; j_call: TRBJ2-1; v_call: TRBV10-3; cdr3_aa: CAIKPGLGLYNEQFF; cdr3_nt: TGTGCCATCAAACCGGGACTAGGCCTCTACAATGAGCAGTTCTTC
d_call: -; clone_size: -; j_call: TRBJ2-2; v_call: TRBV30; cdr3_aa: CAWGNWASFSGELFF; cdr3_nt: TGTGCCTGGGGGAATTGGGCTAGCTTTTCCGGGGAGCTGTTTTTT
d_call: -; clone_size: -; j_call: TRBJ2-7; v_call: TRBV7-9; cdr3_aa: CASSLGLGLSRYEQYF; cdr3_nt: TGTGCCAGCAGCTTAGGTTTGGGACTTTCACGTTACGAGCAGTACTTC
d_call: TRBD1; clone_size: -; j_call: TRBJ2-5; v_call: TRBV5-1; cdr3_aa: CASRWDRGQETQYF; cdr3_nt: TGCGCCAGCAGATGGGACAGGGGCCAAGAGACCCAGTACTTC
d_call: TRBD2; clone_size: -; j_call: TRBJ2-1; v_call: TRBV28; cdr3_aa: CASSSSGRADEQFF; cdr3_nt: TGTGCCAGCAGTTCTAGCGGGAGGGCCGATGAGCAGTTCTTC
d_call: -; clone_size: -; j_call: TRBJ2-7; v_call: TRBV27; cdr3_aa: CASSPRWEQYF; cdr3_nt: TGTGCCAGCAGTCCGAGGTGGGAGCAGTACTTC
d_call: -; clone_size: once; j_call: TRBJ2-7; v_call: TRBV11-2; cdr3_aa: CASSPIESEQYF; cdr3_nt: TGTGCCAGCAGCCCGATTGAGAGCGAGCAGTACTTC
d_call: TRBD1; clone_size: -; j_call: TRBJ2-2; v_call: TRBV9; cdr3_aa: CASSEQGTGELFF; cdr3_nt: TGTGCCAGCAGCGAACAGGGGACCGGGGAGCTGTTTTTT